This T cell receptor (beta chain) was recorded in a study of T-cell reconstitution after alpha-beta-depleted transplantation in children. A library of TCRbeta sequences, prepared with unique molecular identifiers, was generated. One entry per CDR3 protein, called by TCRdb with MiXCR from the PCR reads. The sample lists 500,000 to 650,000 distinct CDR3 sequences, about an eighth occurring once. This clonotype has only a few counts. Antigen unknown. It is unclear where the CDR3 begins or ends on the DNA, so no DNA is shown, and the CDR3 is as TCRdb lists it. General observations from the study: By about two months after transplant, alpha-beta T cells reportedly arose from several hundred graft clones that had expanded. One year post-transplant, T-cell counts and diversity were largely derived from T cells produced anew.

Germline V lookup: CDR1 SEHNR, CDR2 FQNEAQ (reference sequence). The CDR3 contains 16 residues when both ends are counted. This sequence was found in a female patient aged 2 to 10 who had a stem cell transplant for aplastic anemia, so the T cells may come from the graft donor. The sample in question was PBMCs, mostly from graft donor cells, obtained 180 days after TCRalphabeta/CD19-depleted stem cell transplant. The V call is TRBV7-9, the J call TRBJ1-4; whether TRBD1, the table's D call, matches the DNA was not checked. The CDR3 region is CASSFGAGQRDEKLFF.